These T cell receptor beta chains were read from a single sample in a study of cytomegalovirus exposure and HLA in healthy donors. Measured with immunoSEQ multiplex PCR; TCRdb has only the in-frame clones, and not every one. The data show about 98,000 clones, around 90% seen once. The sample taken for sequencing was PBMCs. Receptor source: a woman aged 25 to 45 in good health and CMV-seronegative. Both conserved end residues are part of each CDR3. The order of the fields is J gene, clone size, D gene, V gene, CDR3 DNA, CDR3 protein. A D gene is named only where the DNA matches it firmly. Size tells how often a clone was seen (once, few, many) or the class of an expanded clone, and some rows leave it out.

j_gene: TRBJ1-6; abundance: few; d_gene: TRBD1; v_gene: TRBV6-5; CDR3nt: TGTGCCAGCAGTTCGGGACAGGGGTATAATTCACCCCTCCACTTT; CDR3aa: CASSSGQGYNSPLHF
j_gene: TRBJ1-1; abundance: few; d_gene: TRBD1; v_gene: TRBV7-8; CDR3nt: TGTGCCAGCAGCGTCCGGGACAGACGCGAAGCTTTCTTT; CDR3aa: CASSVRDRREAFF
j_gene: TRBJ2-7; abundance: -; d_gene: -; v_gene: TRBV16; CDR3nt: TGTGCCAGCAGCTCGACAGGAGTTCACTACGAGCAGTACTTC; CDR3aa: CASSSTGVHYEQYF
j_gene: TRBJ2-7; abundance: -; d_gene: TRBD2; v_gene: TRBV7-2; CDR3nt: TGTGCCAGCAGCCCCGGGACTAGCGGGAGGGCTCCCCCCGAGCAGTACTTC; CDR3aa: CASSPGTSGRAPPEQYF
j_gene: TRBJ2-1; abundance: few; d_gene: TRBD2; v_gene: TRBV10-1; CDR3nt: TGCGCCAGCAGTGAGAGGCCGGGGGGGCTAGCTCGGCGCAATGAGCAGTTCTTC; CDR3aa: CASSERPGGLARRNEQFF
j_gene: TRBJ1-3; abundance: -; d_gene: TRBD1; v_gene: TRBV18; CDR3nt: TGTGCCAGCTCACTGGACAGGGGGAAAGAAAACACCATATATTTT; CDR3aa: CASSLDRGKENTIYF
j_gene: TRBJ2-1; abundance: -; d_gene: TRBD2; v_gene: TRBV28; CDR3nt: TGTGCCAGCAGTTTAGGGTTGGCGGGAGGGCCCAGCGAGCAGTTCTTC; CDR3aa: CASSLGLAGGPSEQFF
j_gene: TRBJ1-1; abundance: -; d_gene: -; v_gene: TRBV18; CDR3nt: TGTGCCAGCTCAAATCAGGGGAGGGGAACTGAAGCTTTCTTT; CDR3aa: CASSNQGRGTEAFF
j_gene: TRBJ1-1; abundance: -; d_gene: -; v_gene: TRBV5-6; CDR3nt: TGTGCCAGCAGCACCTATACGAACACTGAAGCTTTCTTT; CDR3aa: CASSTYTNTEAFF
j_gene: TRBJ2-2; abundance: -; d_gene: TRBD1; v_gene: TRBV27; CDR3nt: TGTGCCAGCAGTCCCACGGGACAGGGTATTTCGGCCGGGGAGCTGTTTTTT; CDR3aa: CASSPTGQGISAGELFF
j_gene: TRBJ2-4; abundance: many; d_gene: TRBD1; v_gene: TRBV2; CDR3nt: TGTGCCAGCAGCCCCGTAGGGGGACAGCTAAACATTCAGTACTTC; CDR3aa: CASSPVGGQLNIQYF
j_gene: TRBJ1-3; abundance: few; d_gene: -; v_gene: TRBV7-9; CDR3nt: TGTGCCAGCAGCTTAGCCGAAGACAAGGTATATTTT; CDR3aa: CASSLAEDKVYF
j_gene: TRBJ1-1; abundance: -; d_gene: -; v_gene: TRBV18; CDR3nt: TGTGCCAGCGCGAACTCCGAGGGGGCTGAAGCTTTCTTT; CDR3aa: CASANSEGAEAFF
j_gene: TRBJ1-1; abundance: -; d_gene: -; v_gene: TRBV2; CDR3nt: TGTGCCAGCAAAGCCGCGGGCGTTGCGAACACTGAAGCTTTCTTT; CDR3aa: CASKAAGVANTEAFF
j_gene: TRBJ1-1; abundance: -; d_gene: -; v_gene: TRBV19; CDR3nt: TGTGCCAGTAGCGGCAGTTCCCGGGGGACTGAAGCTTTCTTT; CDR3aa: CASSGSSRGTEAFF
j_gene: TRBJ1-1; abundance: few; d_gene: -; v_gene: TRBV20-1; CDR3nt: TGCAGTGCGTCTGGAGACACTGAAGCTTTCTTT; CDR3aa: CSASGDTEAFF
j_gene: TRBJ1-3; abundance: -; d_gene: -; v_gene: TRBV9; CDR3nt: TGTGCCAGCAGCAGAAGGACAGCTGGAAACACCATATATTTT; CDR3aa: CASSRRTAGNTIYF
j_gene: TRBJ1-5; abundance: -; d_gene: -; v_gene: TRBV6-5; CDR3nt: TGTGCCAGCAGAGCAGGGGATAGCAATCAGCCCCAGCATTTT; CDR3aa: CASRAGDSNQPQHF
j_gene: TRBJ2-7; abundance: -; d_gene: -; v_gene: TRBV6-1; CDR3nt: TGTGCCAGCAGTGAGGCAGTTGCCTACGAGCAGTACTTC; CDR3aa: CASSEAVAYEQYF
j_gene: TRBJ1-2; abundance: -; d_gene: -; v_gene: TRBV4-2; CDR3nt: TGTGCCAGCAGCCAAGATCCTTCGCCTGGACAGAGAGGCTACACCTTC; CDR3aa: CASSQDPSPGQRGYTF
j_gene: TRBJ2-7; abundance: -; d_gene: TRBD2; v_gene: TRBV18; CDR3nt: TGTGCCAGCTCACCGGCTAGCGGGAGCTACGAGCAGTACTTC; CDR3aa: CASSPASGSYEQYF
j_gene: TRBJ2-3; abundance: -; d_gene: TRBD2; v_gene: TRBV14; CDR3nt: TGTGCCAGCAGCCCAAAGGCGGCTAGCGGGAGGAATACAGATACGCAGTATTTT; CDR3aa: CASSPKAASGRNTDTQYF
j_gene: TRBJ2-7; abundance: -; d_gene: TRBD1; v_gene: TRBV28; CDR3nt: TGTGCCAGCACCCGGACAGGGGGCGCCTACGAGCAGTACTTC; CDR3aa: CASTRTGGAYEQYF
j_gene: TRBJ1-1; abundance: -; d_gene: TRBD1; v_gene: TRBV19; CDR3nt: TGTGCCAGTCAAGCGGACAGGGTATGGACTGAAGCTTTCTTT; CDR3aa: CASQADRVWTEAFF
j_gene: TRBJ2-5; abundance: -; d_gene: -; v_gene: TRBV7-9; CDR3nt: TGTGCCAGCAGCGTTGGGTCGTCGGCAGGGGTCACGGAGACCCAGTACTTC; CDR3aa: CASSVGSSAGVTETQYF
j_gene: TRBJ2-2; abundance: -; d_gene: TRBD2; v_gene: TRBV18; CDR3nt: TGTGCCAGCTCACCACTGCCTAGCGGGGGGACCGGGGAGCTGTTTTTT; CDR3aa: CASSPLPSGGTGELFF
j_gene: TRBJ2-5; abundance: once; d_gene: -; v_gene: TRBV5-6; CDR3nt: TGTGCCAGCAGCTTGGTGGGCAGGGGTTTAGAGACCCAGTACTTC; CDR3aa: CASSLVGRGLETQYF
j_gene: TRBJ2-5; abundance: -; d_gene: -; v_gene: TRBV10-1; CDR3nt: TGCGCCAGCAGTGACAGCCCGACGGGGGAGACCCAGTACTTC; CDR3aa: CASSDSPTGETQYF
j_gene: TRBJ2-2; abundance: -; d_gene: -; v_gene: TRBV13; CDR3nt: TGTGCCAGCAGCTCCAACAGGGATAGGTCCGGGGAGCTGTTTTTT; CDR3aa: CASSSNRDRSGELFF
j_gene: TRBJ2-7; abundance: -; d_gene: -; v_gene: TRBV27; CDR3nt: TGTGCCAGCAGTTTAATCAGAGTAAGGGGGAACGATTACGAGCAGTACTTC; CDR3aa: CASSLIRVRGNDYEQYF
j_gene: TRBJ2-7; abundance: once; d_gene: TRBD1; v_gene: TRBV27; CDR3nt: TGTGCCAGCAGTATCACAGGGGGAGGTTACGAGCAGTACTTC; CDR3aa: CASSITGGGYEQYF
j_gene: TRBJ2-3; abundance: -; d_gene: -; v_gene: TRBV5-8; CDR3nt: TGTGCCAGCAGCCAGGTCCCAGATACGCAGTATTTT; CDR3aa: CASSQVPDTQYF
j_gene: TRBJ2-1; abundance: -; d_gene: -; v_gene: TRBV7-9; CDR3nt: TGTGCCAGCAGCTTAGGGACAGTCTCCTACAATGAGCAGTTCTTC; CDR3aa: CASSLGTVSYNEQFF
j_gene: TRBJ1-2; abundance: -; d_gene: -; v_gene: TRBV4-2; CDR3nt: TGTGCCAGCAGCCAAGAAGAGGGCAAGAACTATGGCTACACCTTC; CDR3aa: CASSQEEGKNYGYTF
j_gene: TRBJ2-2; abundance: -; d_gene: TRBD1; v_gene: TRBV11-3; CDR3nt: TGTGCCAGCAGCCCCCGGGACAGGGGTCCCGGGGAGCTGTTTTTT; CDR3aa: CASSPRDRGPGELFF
j_gene: TRBJ1-5; abundance: -; d_gene: -; v_gene: TRBV16; CDR3nt: TGTGCCAGCAGCCAATCGGCCGGCGGGAGCAATCAGCCCCAGCATTTT; CDR3aa: CASSQSAGGSNQPQHF